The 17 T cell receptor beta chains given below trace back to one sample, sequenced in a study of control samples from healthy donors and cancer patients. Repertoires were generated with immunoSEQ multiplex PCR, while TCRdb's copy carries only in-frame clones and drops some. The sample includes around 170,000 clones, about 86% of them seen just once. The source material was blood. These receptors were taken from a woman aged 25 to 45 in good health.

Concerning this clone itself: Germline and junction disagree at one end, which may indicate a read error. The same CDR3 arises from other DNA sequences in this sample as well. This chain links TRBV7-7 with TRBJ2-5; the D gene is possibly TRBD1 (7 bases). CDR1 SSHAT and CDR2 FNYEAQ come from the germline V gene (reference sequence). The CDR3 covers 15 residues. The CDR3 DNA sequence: TGTGCTAGCAGCTTAGGGGGGACAGAGCAAGAGACCCAGTACTTC. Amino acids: CASSLGGTEQETQYF.

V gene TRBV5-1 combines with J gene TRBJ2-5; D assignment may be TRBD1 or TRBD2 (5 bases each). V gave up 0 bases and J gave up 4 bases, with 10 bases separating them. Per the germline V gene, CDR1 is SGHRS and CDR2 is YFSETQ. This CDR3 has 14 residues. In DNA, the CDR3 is TGCGCCAGCAGCTTGGGTTCAGGGAGAGAGACCCAGTACTTC. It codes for CASSLGSGRETQYF. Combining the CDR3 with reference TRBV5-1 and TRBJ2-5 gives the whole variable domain KAGVTQTPRYLIKTRGQQVTLSCSPISGHRSVSWYQQTPGQGLQFLFEYFSETQRNKGNFPGRFSGRQFSNSRSEMNVSTLELGDSALYLCASSLGSGRETQYFGPGTRLLVL.

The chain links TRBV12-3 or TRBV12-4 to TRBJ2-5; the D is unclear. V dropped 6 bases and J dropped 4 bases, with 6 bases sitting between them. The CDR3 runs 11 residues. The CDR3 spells CASRGGETQYF. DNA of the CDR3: TGTGCCAGCAGGGGCGGAGAGACCCAGTACTTC.

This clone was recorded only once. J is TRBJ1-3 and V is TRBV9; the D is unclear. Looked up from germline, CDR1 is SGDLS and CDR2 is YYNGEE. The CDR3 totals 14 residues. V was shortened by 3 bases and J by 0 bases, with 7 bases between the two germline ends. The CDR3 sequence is CASSDRSSGNTIYF. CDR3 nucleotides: TGTGCCAGCAGCGACCGCAGCTCTGGAAACACCATATATTTT.

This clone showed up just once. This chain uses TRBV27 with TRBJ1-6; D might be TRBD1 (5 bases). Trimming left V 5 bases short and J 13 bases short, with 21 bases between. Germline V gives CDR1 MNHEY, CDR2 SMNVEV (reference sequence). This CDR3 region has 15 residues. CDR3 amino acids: CASSPIGTHRAPLHF. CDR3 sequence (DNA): TGTGCCAGCAGTCCGATTGGGACCCATCGGGCGCCCCTCCACTTT.

CDR3 nucleotide sequence: TGTGCCAGCAGCTTAGCGGGGCGAGGCGCCGGGGAGCTGTTTTTT. It codes for CASSLAGRGAGELFF. The chain employs TRBV7-6 and TRBJ2-2, with a possible D match to TRBD1 (5 bases). The germline gives CDR1 SGHVS, CDR2 FNYEAQ. This CDR3 is built from 15 residues. Trimming pared 0 bases from V and 6 bases from J, leaving 11 bases between.

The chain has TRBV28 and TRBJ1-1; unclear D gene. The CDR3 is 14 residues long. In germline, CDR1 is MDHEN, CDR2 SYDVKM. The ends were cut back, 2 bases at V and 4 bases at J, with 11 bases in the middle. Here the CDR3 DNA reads TGTGCCAGCAGTTTAAGAGGGTCGGCCACTGAAGCTTTCTTT. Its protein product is CASSLRGSATEAFF.

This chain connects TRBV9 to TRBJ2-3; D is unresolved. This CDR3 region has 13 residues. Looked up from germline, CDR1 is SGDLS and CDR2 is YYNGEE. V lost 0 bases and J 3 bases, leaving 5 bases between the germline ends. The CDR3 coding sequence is TGTGCCAGCAGCGTAGTGCCAACAGATACGCAGTATTTT. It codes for CASSVVPTDTQYF.

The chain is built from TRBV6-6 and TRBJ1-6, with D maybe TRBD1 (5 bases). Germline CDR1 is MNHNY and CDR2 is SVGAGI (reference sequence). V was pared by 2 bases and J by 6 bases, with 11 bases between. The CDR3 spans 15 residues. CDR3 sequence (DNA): TGTGCCAGCAGTTACGGGACCATTGGTAATTCACCCCTCCACTTT. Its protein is CASSYGTIGNSPLHF.

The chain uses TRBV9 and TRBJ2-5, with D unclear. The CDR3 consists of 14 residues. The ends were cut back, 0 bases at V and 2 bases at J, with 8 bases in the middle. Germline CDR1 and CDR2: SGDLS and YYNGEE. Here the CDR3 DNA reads TGTGCCAGCAGCGTAGAGGCAGTACAAGAGACCCAGTACTTC. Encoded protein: CASSVEAVQETQYF.

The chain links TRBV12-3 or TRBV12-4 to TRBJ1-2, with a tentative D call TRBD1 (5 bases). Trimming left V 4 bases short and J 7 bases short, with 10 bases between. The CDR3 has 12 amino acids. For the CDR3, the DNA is TGTGCCAGCAGTTGGGCTGGGGGTGGCTACACCTTC. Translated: CASSWAGGGYTF.

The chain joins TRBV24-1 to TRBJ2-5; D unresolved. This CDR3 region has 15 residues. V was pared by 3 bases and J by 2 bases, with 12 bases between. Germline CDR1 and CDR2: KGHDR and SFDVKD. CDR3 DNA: TGTGCCACCAGTGATCCCTCATTGAATCAAGAGACCCAGTACTTC. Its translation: CATSDPSLNQETQYF.

The CDR3 nucleotides are TGTGCCAGCAGCCAAGTCCGGGACAGGGGATGGAATGAGCAGTTCTTC. Its translation: CASSQVRDRGWNEQFF. The J gene is TRBJ2-1, the V gene TRBV3-1 (or the pseudogene TRBV3-2); TRBD1 agrees at 10 bases. The CDR3 sequence is 16 residues long. The germline gives CDR1 LGHDT, CDR2 YNNKEL (reference sequence). Losses at the gene ends were 1 base for V and 7 bases for J; bases not matched to a gene: 7.

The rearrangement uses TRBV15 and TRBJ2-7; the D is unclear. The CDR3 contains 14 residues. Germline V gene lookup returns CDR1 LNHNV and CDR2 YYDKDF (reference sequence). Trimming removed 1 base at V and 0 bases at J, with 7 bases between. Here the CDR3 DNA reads TGTGCCACCAGCAGAGTGGCTAGCTCCTACGAGCAGTACTTC. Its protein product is CATSRVASSYEQYF.

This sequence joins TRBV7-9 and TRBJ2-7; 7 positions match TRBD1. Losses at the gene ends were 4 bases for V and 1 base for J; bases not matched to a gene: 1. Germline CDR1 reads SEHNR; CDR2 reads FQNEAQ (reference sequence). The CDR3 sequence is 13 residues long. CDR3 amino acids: CASSWTGSYEQYF. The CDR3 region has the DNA TGTGCCAGCAGCTGGACAGGTTCCTACGAGCAGTACTTC.

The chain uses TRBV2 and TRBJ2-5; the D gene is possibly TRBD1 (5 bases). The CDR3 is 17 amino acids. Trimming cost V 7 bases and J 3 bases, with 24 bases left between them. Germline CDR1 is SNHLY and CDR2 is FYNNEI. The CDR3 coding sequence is TGTGCCAGCAAAGGGGAACTGAACAGGAACCGCAAAGAGACCCAGTACTTC. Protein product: CASKGELNRNRKETQYF.

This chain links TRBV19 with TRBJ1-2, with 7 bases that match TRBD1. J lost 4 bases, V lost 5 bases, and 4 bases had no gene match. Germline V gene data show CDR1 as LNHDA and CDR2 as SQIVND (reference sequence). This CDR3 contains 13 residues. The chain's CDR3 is CASSEAGGYGYTF. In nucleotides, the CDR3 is TGTGCCAGTAGTGAAGCAGGGGGCTATGGCTACACCTTC.